These 29 T cell receptor beta chains came from one sample sequenced in a study of blood T cell repertoires in COVID-19. The table came from immunoSEQ multiplex PCR; TCRdb's copy has only in-frame clones and leaves some out. The sample has about 250,000 clones, about 91% seen once. Sequencing input: peripheral blood. These receptors came from a woman in her thirties with COVID-19, enrolled during active disease.

V and J are TRBV4-2 and TRBJ2-3; 8 bases map to TRBD2. The CDR3 consists of 17 residues. Germline V gene sequence: CDR1 LGHNA, CDR2 YNFKEQ. The V gene end was trimmed by 0 bases and the J gene end by 0 bases; junction bases not matched to a gene: 5. The chain's CDR3 is CASSQDRASGSTDTQYF. DNA for the CDR3: TGTGCCAGCAGCCAAGATAGGGCTAGCGGGAGCACAGATACGCAGTATTTT.

The V gene is TRBV30, the J gene TRBJ2-2; 13 nucleotides line up with TRBD2. The CDR3 consists of 16 residues. Losses at the gene ends were 4 bases for V and 6 bases for J; bases not matched to a gene: 8. Germline CDR1 and CDR2: GTSNPN and SVGIG (reference sequence). CDR3 residues: CAWTAGTSGTAGELFF. The CDR3 nucleotides read TGTGCCTGGACCGCCGGGACTAGCGGGACCGCCGGGGAGCTGTTTTTT.

CDR3 bases: TGTGCCAGCAGCACCGAGGTGGGGGGACAGTGGGAGACCCAGTACTTC. Translated, it gives CASSTEVGGQWETQYF. The chain joins TRBV7-9 to TRBJ2-5, with TRBD1 as a possible D gene (7 bases). Germline V CDR1 and CDR2: SEHNR, FQNEAQ (reference sequence). V lost 5 bases and J 5 bases, leaving 21 bases between the germline ends. This CDR3 is built from 16 residues.

The rearrangement links TRBV9 to TRBJ1-1; D not certain. From germline, CDR1 is SGDLS and CDR2 YYNGEE. The CDR3 loop spans 12 amino acids. Trimming shortened V by 0 bases and J by 4 bases, and 4 bases separated the two germline ends. The CDR3: CASSVGGTEAFF. CDR3 coding DNA: TGTGCCAGCAGCGTAGGCGGCACTGAAGCTTTCTTT. Variable domain in full (rest from reference TRBV9 and TRBJ1-1): DSGVTQTPKHLITATGQRVTLRCSPRSGDLSVYWYQQSLDQGLQFLIQYYNGEERAKGNILERFSAQQFPDLHSELNLSSLELGDSALYFCASSVGGTEAFFGQGTRLTVV.

The rearrangement joins TRBV24-1 to TRBJ2-3; TRBD1 matches at 7 bases. After removal of 4 bases from V and 1 base from J, the junction contained 10 bases not matched to a gene. Germline values: CDR1 KGHDR, CDR2 SFDVKD. The CDR3 runs 17 residues. The CDR3 loop is CATSDTGRQGRTDTQYF. For the CDR3, the DNA is TGTGCCACCAGTGACACCGGACGACAGGGCCGCACAGATACGCAGTATTTT.

The J gene is TRBJ1-5, the V gene TRBV5-5, with unresolved D. CDR1 is SGHKS, CDR2 YYEKEE, per germline (reference sequence). Trimming took off 2 bases at V and 0 bases at J, with 9 bases between the two ends. The CDR3 is 15 residues long. DNA of the CDR3: TGTGCCAGCAGCTTTAGCAGTTATAGCAATCAGCCCCAGCATTTT. It translates to CASSFSSYSNQPQHF.

The J gene is TRBJ2-5, the V gene TRBV29-1; D perhaps matches TRBD1 (5 bases). The CDR3 extends over 16 amino acids. V gave up 3 bases and J gave up 2 bases, with 19 bases separating them. The germline V gene encodes CDR1 SQVTM and CDR2 ANQGSEA. CDR3 bases: TGCAGCGTTGATGGTAGTTTTGGGGCAGTACAAGAGACCCAGTACTTC. It codes for CSVDGSFGAVQETQYF.

The chain carries TRBV10-3 and TRBJ2-3; D might be TRBD2 (7 bases). The CDR3 runs to 14 residues. Trimming took 6 bases from V and 2 from J, leaving 12 bases between them. Germline loops: CDR1 ENHRY, CDR2 SYGVKD. CDR3 in amino acids: CAIRGGALTDTQYF. For the CDR3, the DNA is TGTGCCATCAGGGGGGGGGCTCTCACAGATACGCAGTATTTT.

V and J are TRBV6-6 and TRBJ2-2; 7 nucleotides align to TRBD1. The length of the CDR3 is 14 residues. Per the germline V gene, CDR1 is MNHNY and CDR2 is SVGAGI (reference sequence). Unmatched junction bases numbered 3, after V lost 6 bases and J lost 2 bases. CDR3: CASSGTANTGELFF. The DNA for the CDR3 is TGTGCCAGCAGCGGGACAGCAAACACCGGGGAGCTGTTTTTT.

This rearrangement joins TRBV30 to TRBJ2-3; 7 bases line up with TRBD2. CDR1 and CDR2 from the germline V gene are GTSNPN and SVGIG (reference sequence). Trimming took 8 bases from V and 6 from J; bases not matched to a gene: 5. The CDR3 spans 11 residues. The CDR3 region is CALGRGDTQYF. CDR3 DNA sequence: TGTGCCCTAGGGCGGGGGGATACGCAGTATTTT.

V and J are TRBV6-5 and TRBJ2-7, with TRBD1 identical over 9 bases. The CDR3 covers 15 residues. Trimming removed 7 bases from V and 3 bases from J; junction bases left unmatched: 10. From germline, CDR1 is MNHEY and CDR2 SVGAGI. Here the CDR3 reads CASTLDRGGIYEQYF. CDR3 nucleotide sequence: TGTGCCAGCACCCTAGACAGGGGGGGGATCTACGAGCAGTACTTC.

CDR3 protein: CASSSDEKGLAGNYNEQFF. For the CDR3, the DNA is TGTGCCAGCAGTTCAGATGAAAAGGGACTAGCGGGAAACTACAATGAGCAGTTCTTC. V is TRBV27 and J is TRBJ2-1; 13 bases are shared with TRBD2. The V gene's germline CDR1 is MNHEY and CDR2 SMNVEV (reference sequence). J gave up 3 bases and V 4 bases, and 12 bases lay outside the gene matches. This CDR3 has 19 amino acids.

The V gene is TRBV4-1, the J gene TRBJ1-2, with D unresolved. The CDR3 is made up of 13 amino acids. Trimming stripped 6 bases from V and 1 base from J, with 9 bases between. CDR1 and CDR2 from the germline V gene are MGHRA and YSYEKL. The CDR3: CASSREVNYGYTF. CDR3 coding DNA: TGCGCCAGCAGTCGGGAGGTTAACTATGGCTACACCTTC.

The rearrangement joins TRBV20-1 to TRBJ1-2; D gene ambiguous. Germline V CDR1 and CDR2: DFQATT, SNEGSKA (reference sequence). The CDR3 sequence is 11 residues long. The ends were cut back, 6 bases at V and 7 bases at J, with 12 bases in the middle. CDR3 amino acids: CSANPYGGYTF. The CDR3 DNA reads TGCAGTGCCAACCCCTACGGTGGCTACACCTTC.

This clone came up a few times. The chain links TRBV5-1 to TRBJ1-6, with D unclear. Looked up from germline, CDR1 is SGHRS and CDR2 is YFSETQ. The length of the CDR3 is 12 residues. V lost 0 bases, J lost 13 bases, and 8 bases lay in between. The CDR3 spells CASSLARVPLHF. CDR3 DNA sequence: TGCGCCAGCAGCTTGGCACGGGTGCCCCTCCACTTT.

The J gene is TRBJ2-5, the V gene TRBV4-1, with TRBD1 identical over 7 bases. Per the germline V gene, CDR1 is MGHRA and CDR2 is YSYEKL. The CDR3 covers 15 residues. Trimming removed 5 bases from V and 4 bases from J; junction bases left unmatched: 10. The CDR3 DNA reads TGCGCCAGCAGCGAACAGGGGCAGGGAAGAGAGACCCAGTACTTC. It specifies CASSEQGQGRETQYF.

This CDR3 is CASSTGGGRGSNQPQHF. The DNA of the CDR3 is TGTGCCAGCAGCACGGGGGGAGGACGTGGTAGCAATCAGCCCCAGCATTTT. The chain joins TRBV7-9 to TRBJ1-5, with D possibly being TRBD1 (5 bases). The germline V gene encodes CDR1 SEHNR and CDR2 FQNEAQ (reference sequence). Trimming pared 5 bases from V and 0 bases from J, leaving 17 bases between. CDR3 length equals 17 residues.

The chain recombines TRBV28 with TRBJ1-3, with 7 bases that match TRBD1. The junction had 9 bases not matched to a gene; V was cut back by 6 bases and J by 4 bases. The germline CDR1 and CDR2 sequences are MDHEN and SYDVKM. The CDR3 consists of 15 residues. The CDR3 loop is CASRPDRAEGNTIYF. CDR3 DNA: TGTGCCAGCAGGCCAGACAGGGCGGAGGGAAACACCATATATTTT.

The V gene is TRBV6-5, the J gene TRBJ1-2; D might be TRBD1 (6 bases). Germline V gives CDR1 MNHEY, CDR2 SVGAGI. The CDR3 consists of 15 residues. V was pared by 10 bases and J by 0 bases, with 18 bases between. CDR3 loop: CATNPQGATNYGYTF. The DNA for the CDR3 is TGTGCCACCAACCCACAGGGCGCCACTAACTATGGCTACACCTTC.

The chain links TRBV2 to TRBJ2-3, with 9 bases aligning to TRBD2. J gave up 4 bases and V 6 bases, and 8 bases lay outside the gene matches. The CDR3 length is 15 residues. Germline CDR1 reads SNHLY; CDR2 reads FYNNEI. For the CDR3, the DNA is TGTGCCAGCAGGGCTAGCGGGATTCGACCAGATACGCAGTATTTT. Its translation is CASRASGIRPDTQYF. The complete variable domain, with remaining parts taken from reference TRBV2 and TRBJ2-3, reads EPEVTQTPSHQVTQMGQEVILRCVPISNHLYFYWYRQILGQKVEFLVSFYNNEISEKSEIFDDQFSVERPDGSNFTLKIRSTKLEDSAMYFCASRASGIRPDTQYFGPGTRLTVL.

The V and J genes are TRBV4-1 and TRBJ1-1, with 7 nucleotides matching TRBD1. Germline V lookup: CDR1 MGHRA, CDR2 YSYEKL. V lost 2 bases, J lost 3 bases, and 0 bases stayed unmatched. The CDR3 sequence is 13 residues long. CDR3 in amino acids: CASSQTGDTEAFF. The CDR3 DNA follows: TGCGCCAGCAGCCAAACAGGGGACACTGAAGCTTTCTTT.

J is TRBJ2-7 and V is TRBV7-9, with D perhaps matching TRBD2 (5 bases). Germline V gene sequence: CDR1 SEHNR, CDR2 FQNEAQ (reference sequence). CDR3 length equals 11 residues. Trimming took off 8 bases at V and 4 bases at J, with 9 bases between the two ends. The chain's CDR3 is CASSPGYEQYF. The CDR3 region has the DNA TGTGCCAGCTCGCCGGGGTACGAGCAGTACTTC.

This chain joins TRBV19 and TRBJ2-1, with 7 bases matching TRBD1. V gave up 3 bases and J gave up 8 bases; unmatched junction bases: 10. CDR3 size: 15 residues. CDR1 is LNHDA and CDR2 is SQIVND in the germline V gene (reference sequence). CDR3 nucleotide sequence: TGTGCCAGTAGTATTGGGGACAGCCCGGGCCATGAGCAGTTCTTC. Protein: CASSIGDSPGHEQFF.

The chain couples TRBV4-1 to TRBJ2-5, with TRBD1 identical over 11 bases. This CDR3 has 16 amino acids. Germline loops: CDR1 MGHRA, CDR2 YSYEKL. V shed 1 base and J 4 bases; nucleotides not matched to a gene: 5. The CDR3 is CASSQGTGGRGETQYF. The DNA of the CDR3 is TGCGCCAGCAGCCAAGGGACAGGGGGCCGGGGAGAGACCCAGTACTTC.

The J gene is TRBJ2-5, the V gene TRBV24-1, with unresolved D. V lost 4 bases to trimming and J lost 5 bases, with 10 bases between them. The CDR3 consists of 13 residues. CDR1 is KGHDR, CDR2 SFDVKD, per germline. The CDR3 is CATSENPGETQYF. Written as DNA, the CDR3 is TGTGCCACCAGTGAGAACCCCGGGGAGACCCAGTACTTC.

Notes on this clone: Other DNA sequences in the same sample also yield this CDR3. The V gene is TRBV19, the J gene TRBJ2-2, with 7 nucleotides matching TRBD1. This CDR3 region has 14 residues. V shed 5 bases and J 5 bases; nucleotides not matched to a gene: 5. Germline V lookup: CDR1 LNHDA, CDR2 SQIVND (reference sequence). CDR3 sequence: CASSLTGATGELFF. The DNA for the CDR3 is TGTGCCAGTAGTTTAACAGGGGCGACCGGGGAGCTGTTTTTT.

The chain links TRBV19 to TRBJ1-1, with 7 bases lining up with TRBD1. V trimming: 4 bases; J trimming: 4 bases; junction bases outside the gene matches: 6. This CDR3 contains 14 residues. Germline V CDR1 and CDR2: LNHDA, SQIVND (reference sequence). CDR3 sequence reads: CASSTQDRATEAFF. CDR3 bases: TGTGCCAGTAGTACCCAAGACAGGGCCACTGAAGCTTTCTTT.

The CDR3, as DNA: TGTGCCAGCAGCTTTACACGGGGCACCGGGGAGCTGTTTTTT. Translated, it gives CASSFTRGTGELFF. This chain links TRBV11-3 with TRBJ2-2, with D perhaps TRBD2 (5 bases). With 3 bases removed from V and 4 bases from J, the gap between germline ends came to 9 bases. Per the germline V gene, CDR1 is SGHNT and CDR2 is YENEEA. The CDR3 contains 14 residues.

This clone was picked up one time. The chain joins TRBV7-8 to TRBJ2-3, with 11 bases matching TRBD2. Germline V gene sequence: CDR1 SGHVS, CDR2 FQNEAQ. V lost 5 bases, J lost 3 bases, and 4 bases stayed unmatched. CDR3 length equals 15 residues. CDR3 nucleotide sequence: TGTGCCAGCAGCCCGGGACTAGCGGTGACAGATACGCAGTATTTT. Translation: CASSPGLAVTDTQYF.